This TCR beta chain was identified during a study of blood T cell repertoires in COVID-19. Study-level information: Collection of acute and convalescent COVID-19 samples took place in the United States, Italy and Spain. T cells, B-cell-depleted T cells, or PBMCs provided the cDNA or gDNA that served as material.

As handled by the study authors: Reference gene primer amplification gave nucleated cell count estimates. Some clones are missing from TCRdb's copy, which holds only in-frame ones; the method was immunoSEQ multiplex PCR. That table supplies the V and J calls and clone size; D and trimming were determined from the DNA. The data hold 200,000 to 250,000 clones, with about 90% observed a single time. CDR3 length: 13 amino acids. The germline CDR1 and CDR2 sequences are LNHDA and SQIVND (reference sequence). Deletions cut 2 bases from V and 0 bases from J, with 4 bases between. As for this clone: Within the sample, other DNA sequences also encode this same CDR3.

The source is a woman aged 18 to 35 who had recovered from COVID-19. Sample: peripheral blood. V usage is TRBV19 and J usage is TRBJ1-1; no reliable D call. The CDR3 DNA sequence: TGTGCCAGTAGTATATCTGTGAACACTGAAGCTTTCTTT. Its translation: CASSISVNTEAFF.